Below are 30 T cell receptor beta chains sequenced from a single sample in a study of blood T cells in healthy people across ages. Then a second PCR, running roughly 7 to 11 cycles, was carried out with a sample-barcoded 5' primer and a J-beta primer mix. TCRdb used MiXCR to reprocess the 5' RACE reads, holding one entry per CDR3 protein. The data contain about 680,000 distinct CDR3 sequences, 49% of them singletons. The sample was blood. The receptors were sampled from a woman in her sixties in good health.

This clonotype was picked up a small number of times. CDR3 protein: CAISASGRARETQYF. DNA of the CDR3: TGTGCCATCAGTGCTAGCGGGAGGGCCAGAGAGACCCAGTACTTC. The gene calls are TRBV10-3 and TRBJ2-5; TRBD2 matches 12 bases. V was pared by 4 bases and J by 4 bases, with 4 bases of the junction left unmatched. The CDR3 totals 15 residues. Germline V gene lookup returns CDR1 ENHRY and CDR2 SYGVKD.

V is TRBV20-1 and J is TRBJ2-1; the D gene could be TRBD1 or TRBD2 (5 bases each). Germline loops: CDR1 DFQATT, CDR2 SNEGSKA (reference sequence). This CDR3 is 14 amino acids long. Trimming pared 3 bases from V and 2 bases from J, leaving 11 bases between. CDR3 in DNA: TGCAGTGCTAGTTTGGGGGTTACCTACAATGAGCAGTTCTTC. Its protein product is CSASLGVTYNEQFF.

This clonotype was detected only a few times. The CDR3 sequence: CASSPKAGGEDTQYF. The CDR3 nucleotides are TGCGCCAGCAGCCCGAAAGCGGGAGGGGAAGATACCCAGTACTTC. The chain uses TRBV5-1 and TRBJ2-7; 10 nucleotides match TRBD2. CDR3 length equals 15 residues. Germline CDR1 reads SGHRS; CDR2 reads YFSETQ. V lost 4 bases and J lost 10; bases outside the gene matches: 14.

The V and J genes are TRBV20-1 and TRBJ1-5; D call uncertain. CDR3 length: 15 amino acids. The germline V gene encodes CDR1 DFQATT and CDR2 SNEGSKA (reference sequence). V lost 6 bases to trimming and J lost 5 bases, with 20 bases between them. The CDR3 nucleotides are TGCAGTGCCAGCCCCCCGGGCTTACGCCATCAGCCCCAGCATTTT. The encoded protein is CSASPPGLRHQPQHF.

The rearrangement uses TRBV5-1 and TRBJ1-2; D uncertain. Germline values: CDR1 SGHRS, CDR2 YFSETQ. Trimming took off 0 bases at V and 4 bases at J, with 10 bases between the two ends. The length of the CDR3 is 14 residues. DNA of the CDR3: TGCGCCAGCAGCTTGGGAAACGTAGGCTATGGCTACACCTTC. Translation gives CASSLGNVGYGYTF.

The J gene is TRBJ2-3, the V gene TRBV28; 12 nucleotides agree with TRBD2. J lost 1 base, V lost 5 bases, and 22 bases had no gene match. Germline V gene lookup returns CDR1 MDHEN and CDR2 SYDVKM. This CDR3 spans 22 amino acids. The CDR3 nucleotides are TGTGCCAGCAGTCTTCGATTGGTTCGTCTAGCGGGAGGGAGTCTGGGCACAGATACGCAGTATTTT. This translates into CASSLRLVRLAGGSLGTDTQYF.

The chain has TRBV7-2 and TRBJ2-5, with D perhaps given as TRBD1 or TRBD2 (5 bases each). The germline V gene has CDR1 SGHTA and CDR2 FQGNSA. The germline V and J ends were trimmed by 5 bases and 3 bases, with 16 bases remaining between them. This CDR3 has 15 amino acids. CDR3 DNA sequence: TGTGCCAGCAGCGGCCAAGGGGACGGGAAAGAGACCCAGTACTTC. It codes for CASSGQGDGKETQYF.

There are many counts of this clonotype. In DNA form, the CDR3 reads TGTGCCAGCAGCCAAGATCAGGGTCGGAGAACTGAAAAACTGTTTTTT. Its translation is CASSQDQGRRTEKLFF. The chain uses TRBV4-2 and TRBJ1-4; D may be TRBD1 (5 bases). This CDR3 has 16 amino acids. Deletions cut 0 bases from V and 7 bases from J, with 15 bases between. Germline CDR1 LGHNA, CDR2 YNFKEQ.

This clonotype came up once. The chain is built from TRBV7-2 and TRBJ2-2; 7 bases are shared with TRBD2. CDR1 and CDR2 from the germline V gene are SGHTA and FQGNSA. The junction had 9 bases not matched to a gene; V was cut back by 2 bases and J by 6 bases. The CDR3 is 16 residues long. The CDR3 region is CASSLRREFSAGELFF. The CDR3 DNA reads TGTGCCAGCAGCTTAAGGCGGGAGTTTTCGGCCGGGGAGCTGTTTTTT.

The chain joins TRBV5-1 to TRBJ2-1, with D hard to call. This CDR3 is 14 amino acids long. Germline CDR1 and CDR2: SGHRS and YFSETQ. V lost 0 bases and J lost 8, with 12 bases in between. This CDR3 reads CASSLGQISHEQFF. CDR3 coding DNA: TGCGCCAGCAGCTTGGGTCAGATATCCCATGAGCAGTTCTTC. The full variable domain, completed using reference TRBV5-1 and TRBJ2-1, is KAGVTQTPRYLIKTRGQQVTLSCSPISGHRSVSWYQQTPGQGLQFLFEYFSETQRNKGNFPGRFSGRQFSNSRSEMNVSTLELGDSALYLCASSLGQISHEQFFGPGTRLTVL.

This clonotype was seen more than once but under ten times. The chain couples TRBV7-6 to TRBJ1-2; 8 nucleotides agree with TRBD1. In germline, CDR1 is SGHVS, CDR2 FNYEAQ. With V trimmed by 5 bases and J by 7 bases, 12 bases remained unmatched. This CDR3 spans 15 amino acids. The CDR3 DNA is TGTGCCAGCAGCGCCGGAAGACAGGGGTCGACTGGCTACACCTTC. This gives the protein CASSAGRQGSTGYTF.

The chain carries TRBV30 and TRBJ2-3; D is ambiguous. The CDR3 contains 13 residues. Germline CDR1 GTSNPN, CDR2 SVGIG (reference sequence). Trimming cost V 4 bases and J 0 bases, with 8 bases left between them. CDR3 in DNA: TGTGCCTGGACCCTGGGGAGCACAGATACGCAGTATTTT. Translating gives CAWTLGSTDTQYF.

The chain links TRBV7-9 to TRBJ2-7; D gene uncertain. Trimming left V 5 bases short and J 4 bases short, with 15 bases between. The CDR3 has 14 amino acids. CDR1 and CDR2 from the germline V gene are SEHNR and FQNEAQ (reference sequence). The CDR3 DNA sequence: TGTGCCAGCAGCCATCGGGCCGTGGGGTACGAGCAGTACTTC. It yields the protein CASSHRAVGYEQYF.

Notes on this clonotype: A clone one base away is much larger, so this may be a read error. The V call is TRBV14, the J call TRBJ2-1; D gene ambiguous. Looked up from germline, CDR1 is SGHDN and CDR2 is FVKESK. This CDR3 spans 12 amino acids. The CDR3, as DNA: TGTGCCAACAGCCAAGGGTACGGTGAGCAGTTCTTC. Encoded protein: CANSQGYGEQFF. Using reference TRBV14 and TRBJ2-1 for the parts outside the CDR3, the full variable domain is EAGVTQFPSHSVIEKGQTVTLRCDPISGHDNLYWYRRVMGKEIKFLLHFVKESKQDESGMPNNRFLAERTGGTYSTLKVQPAELEDSGVYFCANSQGYGEQFFGPGTRLTVL.

This chain uses TRBV7-2 with TRBJ2-3, with 7 bases aligning to TRBD2. This CDR3 comprises 14 residues. Trimming cost V 5 bases and J 5 bases; bases outside gene matches: 7. CDR1 SGHTA and CDR2 FQGNSA come from the germline V gene. This CDR3 is CASSPLGRQDTQYF. The CDR3 DNA sequence: TGTGCCAGCAGCCCACTCGGGAGGCAAGATACGCAGTATTTT.

The table lists this clonotype with a count of one. Relative to the germline gene, one junction end is altered; a read error may explain this. The chain links TRBV12-3 or TRBV12-4 to TRBJ2-7; D call uncertain. The tail of the sequence fits TRBJ2-5 better, so the J call may be wrong. The CDR3 has 13 amino acids. The CDR3 protein is CASNLGQKGTQYF. CDR3 DNA sequence: TGTGCCAGCAATTTAGGCCAAAAGGGGACCCAGTACTTC.

This clonotype came up many times. Here the CDR3 DNA reads TGCAGTGCGGACTCGCGGGAGGCCGGCGATACGCAGTATTTT. This sequence encodes CSADSREAGDTQYF. V gene TRBV20-1 combines with J gene TRBJ2-3, with 8 nucleotides matching TRBD2. Germline V gives CDR1 DFQATT, CDR2 SNEGSKA (reference sequence). The CDR3 covers 14 residues. Trimming at V came to 6 bases and at J to 6 bases, leaving 11 bases not matched to a gene.

V is TRBV5-5 and J is TRBJ2-6; D may be TRBD1 (5 bases). This CDR3 spans 17 amino acids. Germline V lookup: CDR1 SGHKS, CDR2 YYEKEE (reference sequence). Trimming shortened V by 4 bases and J by 4 bases, and 18 bases separated the two germline ends. CDR3 sequence: CASSRGPGKAGANVLTF. The CDR3 DNA sequence: TGTGCCAGCAGCCGCGGTCCAGGGAAGGCCGGGGCCAACGTCCTGACTTTC.

The J gene is TRBJ1-4, the V gene TRBV29-1, with a possible D match to TRBD1 (5 bases). Germline CDR1 and CDR2: SQVTM and ANQGSEA. The CDR3 extends over 13 amino acids. The DNA for the CDR3 is TGCGCCGTTGGTGACCCCCGGGGGGAAAAACTGTTTTTT. Translation: CAVGDPRGEKLFF.

This chain links TRBV7-9 with TRBJ2-3, with a weak D call TRBD1 (6 bases). The CDR3 totals 16 residues. The V gene lost 1 base and the J gene lost 2 bases, with 13 bases spanning the gap. Looked up from germline, CDR1 is SEHNR and CDR2 is FQNEAQ (reference sequence). The chain's CDR3 is CASSLEGQTFTDTQYF. The CDR3 region has the DNA TGTGCCAGCAGCTTAGAGGGACAAACTTTCACAGATACGCAGTATTTT.

As to this clonotype: Given a much more abundant clone one base away, this may be a read error. The J gene is TRBJ2-1, the V gene TRBV12-3 or TRBV12-4; 10 bases are shared with TRBD2. V gave up 5 bases and J gave up 3 bases; unmatched junction bases: 4. The length of the CDR3 is 15 residues. The CDR3 bases are TGTGCCAGCAGTAACGGACTAGCGGTCTACAATGAGCAGTTCTTC. Translated, it gives CASSNGLAVYNEQFF.

The chain employs TRBV20-1 and TRBJ1-2; D call uncertain. Trimming stripped 5 bases from V and 0 bases from J, with 13 bases between. The CDR3 extends over 14 amino acids. The germline gives CDR1 DFQATT, CDR2 SNEGSKA (reference sequence). The CDR3 DNA reads as TGCAGTGCTTCTACTACAGCAGCTAACTATGGCTACACCTTC. It is translated as CSASTTAANYGYTF.

This clonotype was detected only a few times. The chain recombines TRBV20-1 with TRBJ2-5; 9 positions agree with TRBD2. Germline CDR1 reads DFQATT; CDR2 reads SNEGSKA (reference sequence). V lost 5 bases, J lost 4 bases, and 8 bases stayed unmatched. This CDR3 has 14 residues. The CDR3 DNA is TGCAGTGCTTCCGTAAGCGGGAGGCGAGAGACCCAGTACTTC. Protein sequence: CSASVSGRRETQYF.

V gene TRBV6-5 combines with J gene TRBJ2-4; 12 bases agree with TRBD2. Unmatched junction bases numbered 10, after V lost 0 bases and J lost 7 bases. This CDR3 contains 18 residues. Germline V gives CDR1 MNHEY, CDR2 SVGAGI. The CDR3, as DNA: TGTGCCAGCAGTTACTCCCCTAGCGGGAGGGGGGGGATGAACATTCAGTACTTC. This translates into CASSYSPSGRGGMNIQYF.

This clonotype showed up just a few times. The chain joins TRBV5-1 to TRBJ1-2, with D tentatively TRBD1 (6 bases). CDR1 SGHRS and CDR2 YFSETQ come from the germline V gene. V was pared by 0 bases and J by 5 bases, with 11 bases between. The CDR3 is 14 amino acids. The CDR3 protein is CASSLESTGYGYTF. The CDR3 DNA sequence: TGCGCCAGCAGCTTGGAATCCACAGGGTATGGCTACACCTTC.

The J gene is TRBJ1-1, the V gene TRBV10-3; D is ambiguous. The germline gives CDR1 ENHRY, CDR2 SYGVKD. The CDR3 length is 13 residues. V gave up 10 bases and J gave up 3 bases, with 15 bases separating them. The CDR3 spells CATATDGYTEAFF. CDR3 bases: TGTGCCACGGCCACGGACGGATACACTGAAGCTTTCTTT.

This rearrangement joins TRBV20-1 to TRBJ2-6; no clear D gene. The V and J ends lost 8 bases and 1 base respectively, with 9 bases between them. Germline V gives CDR1 DFQATT, CDR2 SNEGSKA (reference sequence). The CDR3 sequence is 13 residues long. CDR3 protein: CSIQSSGANVLTF. CDR3 in DNA: TGCAGTATCCAGTCTTCTGGGGCCAACGTCCTGACTTTC.

The chain employs TRBV27 and TRBJ1-1; 11 bases match TRBD1. The CDR3 spans 16 residues. V was pared by 5 bases and J by 4 bases, with 9 bases of the junction left unmatched. Germline CDR1 reads MNHEY; CDR2 reads SMNVEV (reference sequence). The CDR3 is CASSLKGQGGITEAFF. DNA of the CDR3: TGTGCCAGCAGTCTAAAGGGACAGGGGGGAATCACTGAAGCTTTCTTT.

The V gene is TRBV27, the J gene TRBJ1-1; 8 nucleotides align to TRBD1. Losses at the gene ends were 5 bases for V and 7 bases for J; bases not matched to a gene: 6. The CDR3 consists of 13 residues. Germline values: CDR1 MNHEY, CDR2 SMNVEV (reference sequence). DNA for the CDR3: TGTGCCAGCAGTCTAGATACAGGGGGTGAAGCTTTCTTT. Protein: CASSLDTGGEAFF.

The V call is TRBV24-1, the J call TRBJ2-1; D may be TRBD2 (6 bases). The CDR3 runs 15 residues. Trimming removed 7 bases at V and 6 bases at J, with 18 bases between. CDR1 is KGHDR and CDR2 is SFDVKD in the germline V gene. Written as DNA, the CDR3 is TGTGCCACCAGCACTCCTAACGGGAGAGGCAATGAGCAGTTCTTC. The encoded protein is CATSTPNGRGNEQFF.